The 26 T cell receptor beta chains listed next were all sequenced from one sample in a study of T cells expressing NK-cell markers. TCRdb reprocessed the 5' RACE reads, keeping one entry per CDR3 protein, no DNA. This listing includes 300,000 to 500,000 distinct CDR3 sequences. The sequenced sample was blood T cells: a sorted CD56 or NKG2C T cell subset, CD4+ or CD8+ T cells, or bulk PBMC T cells (not recorded which). The receptors were gathered from a woman aged 50 to 60 in good health.

This chain joins TRBV12-3 or TRBV12-4 and TRBJ1-2; the TCRdb call, TRBD1, lacks DNA for checking. The CDR3 consists of 15 residues. The CDR3 protein is CASSLTGGRSYGYTF.

V is TRBV29-1 and J is TRBJ1-1. From germline, CDR1 is SQVTM and CDR2 ANQGSEA. The CDR3 is 12 residues long. This CDR3 is CSTRGDRAEAFF. Full variable domain (missing parts from reference TRBV29-1 and TRBJ1-1): SAVISQKPSRDICQRGTSLTIQCQVDSQVTMMFWYRQQPGQSLTLIATANQGSEATYESGFVIDKFPISRPNLTFSTLTVSNMSPEDSSIYLCSTRGDRAEAFFGQGTRLTVV.

The V gene is TRBV19, the J gene TRBJ1-5; TCRdb's D call, TRBD1, is unchecked because there is no DNA. This CDR3 has 13 residues. Germline values: CDR1 LNHDA, CDR2 SQIVND (reference sequence). This CDR3 is CASSMQGNQPQHF.

CDR3 amino acids: CASSLLATPKNEQFF. The rearrangement uses TRBV5-6 and TRBJ2-1; the TCRdb call, TRBD2, lacks DNA for checking. In germline, CDR1 is SGHDT, CDR2 YYEEEE. The CDR3 is made up of 15 amino acids.

The chain employs TRBV11-3 and TRBJ2-3. Germline loops: CDR1 SGHNT, CDR2 YENEEA. The CDR3 has 16 residues. The CDR3 spells CASSLDRRPSENTQYF. Full variable domain (rest looked up from reference TRBV11-3 and TRBJ2-3): EAGVVQSPRYKIIEKKQPVAFWCNPISGHNTLYWYLQNLGQGPELLIRYENEEAVDDSQLPKDRFSAERLKGVDSTLKIQPAELGDSAVYLCASSLDRRPSENTQYFGPGTRLTVL.

The chain joins TRBV28 to TRBJ1-5. The CDR3 spans 12 residues. Germline values: CDR1 MDHEN, CDR2 SYDVKM. CDR3 sequence reads: CASIKGSWPQHF.

This rearrangement joins TRBV7-2 to TRBJ2-1. This CDR3 has 13 residues. CDR1 SGHTA and CDR2 FQGNSA come from the germline V gene. The CDR3 reads CASSPVVWNEQFF.

The chain uses TRBV5-1 and TRBJ1-2; TCRdb's D gene call, TRBD1, goes unchecked for lack of DNA. This CDR3 region has 15 residues. The V gene's germline CDR1 is SGHRS and CDR2 YFSETQ. Here the CDR3 reads CASSLATGQDNGYTF.

V usage is TRBV4-1 and J usage is TRBJ1-5; as DNA is missing, the TRBD1 call by TCRdb cannot be tested. Germline V lookup: CDR1 MGHRA, CDR2 YSYEKL. The CDR3 consists of 14 residues. This chain's CDR3 is CASSQTGGVQPQHF.

This rearrangement joins TRBV19 to TRBJ2-1; TCRdb's D call, TRBD2, is unchecked because there is no DNA. The germline V gene has CDR1 LNHDA and CDR2 SQIVND (reference sequence). The CDR3 has 16 amino acids. CDR3: CASSTAGTSGRYEQFF.

This chain connects TRBV5-1 to TRBJ2-2; TCRdb's D call, TRBD1, is unchecked because there is no DNA. The CDR3 is 16 residues long. Germline-derived CDR1 and CDR2 are SGHRS and YFSETQ. The CDR3 protein is CASTRREAGYTGELFF. Variable domain in full (rest from reference TRBV5-1 and TRBJ2-2): KAGVTQTPRYLIKTRGQQVTLSCSPISGHRSVSWYQQTPGQGLQFLFEYFSETQRNKGNFPGRFSGRQFSNSRSEMNVSTLELGDSALYLCASTRREAGYTGELFFGEGSRLTVL.

The rearrangement uses TRBV21-1 and TRBJ2-2; the D call from TCRdb, TRBD2, cannot be confirmed without DNA. TRBV21-1 represents a pseudogene. The CDR3 totals 16 residues. The CDR3 is CASSKVPSGTGGELFF.

The chain joins TRBV7-7 to TRBJ2-5; TCRdb's D call of TRBD1 is untestable without DNA. Germline V lookup: CDR1 SSHAT, CDR2 FNYEAQ (reference sequence). The CDR3 loop spans 13 amino acids. The chain's CDR3 is CASSPLIQETQYF.

V usage is TRBV5-1 and J usage is TRBJ2-1. CDR3 length: 13 amino acids. The germline V gene has CDR1 SGHRS and CDR2 YFSETQ. CDR3 in amino acids: CASSQLLYNEQFF. Full variable domain (missing parts from reference TRBV5-1 and TRBJ2-1): KAGVTQTPRYLIKTRGQQVTLSCSPISGHRSVSWYQQTPGQGLQFLFEYFSETQRNKGNFPGRFSGRQFSNSRSEMNVSTLELGDSALYLCASSQLLYNEQFFGPGTRLTVL.

This CDR3 is CSALWGTGNTIYF. This chain links TRBV29-1 with TRBJ1-3. Germline CDR1 and CDR2: SQVTM and ANQGSEA. CDR3 length: 13 residues.

V and J are TRBV5-1 and TRBJ2-1; with no DNA, the TCRdb D assignment of TRBD1 cannot be verified. The length of the CDR3 is 14 residues. Germline loops: CDR1 SGHRS, CDR2 YFSETQ. The CDR3 protein is CASSGGAGNNEQFF.

The chain uses TRBV20-1 and TRBJ2-7; lacking DNA, the TRBD2 call made by TCRdb goes unchecked. From germline, CDR1 is DFQATT and CDR2 SNEGSKA (reference sequence). The CDR3 spans 14 residues. CDR3 residues: CSATSGPIASEQYF.

The rearrangement joins TRBV11-2 to TRBJ1-1; TCRdb's D call, TRBD1, is unchecked because there is no DNA. The germline CDR1 and CDR2 sequences are SGHAT and FQNNGV. The CDR3 runs 12 residues. This CDR3 is CATHGGGTEAFF.

This sequence joins TRBV3-1 and TRBJ1-1. This CDR3 is 14 amino acids long. CDR1 and CDR2 from the germline V gene are LGHDT and YNNKEL (reference sequence). The CDR3 region is CASSQPTENTEAFF.

The CDR3 spells CASSQARGGPNQPQHF. The chain carries TRBV4-1 and TRBJ1-5. This CDR3 comprises 16 residues. The germline V gene has CDR1 MGHRA and CDR2 YSYEKL.

The chain links TRBV12-3 or TRBV12-4 to TRBJ2-4; the TRBD2 assignment by TCRdb is unverifiable without DNA. The CDR3 sequence is 14 residues long. This CDR3 is CASTTSGRARIQYF.

The CDR3 loop reads CASSRGWSKNIQYF. The chain employs TRBV12-3 or TRBV12-4 and TRBJ2-4; without DNA, the TCRdb call of TRBD2 cannot be checked. CDR3 length: 14 amino acids.

The genes are TRBV6-2 or TRBV6-3 and TRBJ2-5; without DNA, the TCRdb call of TRBD1 cannot be checked. Germline V CDR1 and CDR2: MNHEY, SVGEGT. The CDR3 covers 16 residues. The CDR3 protein is CASSYWPLFQQETQYF.

This chain's CDR3 is CASTSSGRGDTQYF. The rearrangement uses TRBV19 and TRBJ2-3; TCRdb selects TRBD2, and the lack of DNA leaves this call unchecked. CDR1 is LNHDA, CDR2 SQIVND, per germline (reference sequence). The CDR3 has 14 amino acids.

This chain joins TRBV20-1 and TRBJ2-1; the TCRdb D gene call, TRBD1, has no DNA to confirm it. The CDR3 has 11 residues. Germline CDR1 and CDR2: DFQATT and SNEGSKA (reference sequence). The CDR3 spells CSATRGLEQFF.

V usage is TRBV7-6 and J usage is TRBJ2-2. CDR1 and CDR2 (germline): SGHVS, FNYEAQ. There are 17 residues in the CDR3. CDR3 amino acids: CASSLLTPTTNTGELFF.